This TCR beta chain came from a study of T cell responses to AZD1222 COVID-19 vaccine. Germline CDR1 SGHVS, CDR2 FQNEAQ. The CDR3 has 14 residues. V was clipped by 2 bases and J by 0 bases, with 8 bases between them. Whole-study results and caveats: Baseline serology detected seropositivity in only a handful of AZD1222 recipients.

Assay used: immunoSEQ multiplex PCR; TCRdb lists only in-frame clones, some missing. This table has 160,000 or so clones, 91% appearing once. On this clone itself: The target antigen is unknown.

The TCR was taken from an adult in good health. V is TRBV7-8 and J is TRBJ2-7; TRBD1 might be the D (5 bases). Sequenced here: peripheral blood, sampled on day 0 of AZD1222 vaccination. CDR3 in amino acids: CASSLRTNSYEQYF. The CDR3 DNA reads TGTGCCAGCAGCTTACGGACAAACTCCTACGAGCAGTACTTC.